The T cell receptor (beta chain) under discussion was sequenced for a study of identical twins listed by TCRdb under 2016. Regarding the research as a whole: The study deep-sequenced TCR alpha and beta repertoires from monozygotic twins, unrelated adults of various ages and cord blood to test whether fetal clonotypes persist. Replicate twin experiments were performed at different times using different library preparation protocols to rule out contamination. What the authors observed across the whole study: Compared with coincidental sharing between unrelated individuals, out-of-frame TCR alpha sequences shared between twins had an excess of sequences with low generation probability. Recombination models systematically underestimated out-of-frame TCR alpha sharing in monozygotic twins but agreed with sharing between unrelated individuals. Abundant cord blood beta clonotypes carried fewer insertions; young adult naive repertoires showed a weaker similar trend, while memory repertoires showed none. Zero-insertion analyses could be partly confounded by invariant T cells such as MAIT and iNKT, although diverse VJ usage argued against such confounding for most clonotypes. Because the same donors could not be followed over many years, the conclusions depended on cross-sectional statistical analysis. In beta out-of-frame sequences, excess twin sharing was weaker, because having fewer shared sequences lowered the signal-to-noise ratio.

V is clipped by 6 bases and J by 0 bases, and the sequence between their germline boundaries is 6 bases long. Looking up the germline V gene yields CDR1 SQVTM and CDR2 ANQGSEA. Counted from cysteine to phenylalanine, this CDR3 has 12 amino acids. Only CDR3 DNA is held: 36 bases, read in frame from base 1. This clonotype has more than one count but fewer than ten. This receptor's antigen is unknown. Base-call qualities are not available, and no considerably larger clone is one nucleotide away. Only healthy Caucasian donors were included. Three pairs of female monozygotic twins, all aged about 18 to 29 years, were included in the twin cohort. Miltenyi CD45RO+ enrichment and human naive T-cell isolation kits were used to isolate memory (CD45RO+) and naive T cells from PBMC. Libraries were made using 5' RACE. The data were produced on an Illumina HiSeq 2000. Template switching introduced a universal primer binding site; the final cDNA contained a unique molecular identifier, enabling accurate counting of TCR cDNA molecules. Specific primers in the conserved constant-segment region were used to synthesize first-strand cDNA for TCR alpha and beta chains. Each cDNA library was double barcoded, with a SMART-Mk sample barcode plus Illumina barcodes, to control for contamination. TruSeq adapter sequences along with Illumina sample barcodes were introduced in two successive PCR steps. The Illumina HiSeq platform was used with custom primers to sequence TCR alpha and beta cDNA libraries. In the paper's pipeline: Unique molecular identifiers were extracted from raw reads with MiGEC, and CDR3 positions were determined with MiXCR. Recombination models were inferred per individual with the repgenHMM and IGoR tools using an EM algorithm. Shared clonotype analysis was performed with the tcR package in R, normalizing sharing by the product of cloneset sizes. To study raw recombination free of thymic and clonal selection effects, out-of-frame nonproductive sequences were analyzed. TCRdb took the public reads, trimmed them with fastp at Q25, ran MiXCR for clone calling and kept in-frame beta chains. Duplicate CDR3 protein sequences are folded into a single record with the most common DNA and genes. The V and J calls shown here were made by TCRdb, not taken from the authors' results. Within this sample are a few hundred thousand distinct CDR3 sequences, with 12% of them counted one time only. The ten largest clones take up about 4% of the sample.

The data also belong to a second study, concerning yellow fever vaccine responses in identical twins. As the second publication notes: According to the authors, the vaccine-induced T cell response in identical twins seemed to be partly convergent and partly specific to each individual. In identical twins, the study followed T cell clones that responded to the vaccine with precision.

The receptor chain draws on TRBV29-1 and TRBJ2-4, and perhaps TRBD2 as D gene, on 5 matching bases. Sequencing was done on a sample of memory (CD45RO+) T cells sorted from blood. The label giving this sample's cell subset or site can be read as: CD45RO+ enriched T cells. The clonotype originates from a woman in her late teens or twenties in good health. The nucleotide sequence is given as TGCAGCGTCGGGGAAGCCAAAAACATTCAGTACTTC. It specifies CSVGEAKNIQYF.